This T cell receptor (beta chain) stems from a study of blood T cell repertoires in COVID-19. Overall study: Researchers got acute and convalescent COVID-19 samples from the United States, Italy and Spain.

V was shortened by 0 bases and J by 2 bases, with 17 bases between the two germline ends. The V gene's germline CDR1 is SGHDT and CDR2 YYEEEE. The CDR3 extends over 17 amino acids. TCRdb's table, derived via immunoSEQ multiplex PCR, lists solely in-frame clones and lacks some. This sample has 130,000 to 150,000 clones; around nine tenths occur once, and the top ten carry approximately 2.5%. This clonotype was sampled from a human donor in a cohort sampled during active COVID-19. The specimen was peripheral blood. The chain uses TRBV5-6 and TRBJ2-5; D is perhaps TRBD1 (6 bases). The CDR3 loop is CASSLEVRGPLQETQYF. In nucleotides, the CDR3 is TGTGCCAGCAGCTTGGAGGTCAGGGGTCCCCTTCAAGAGACCCAGTACTTC.